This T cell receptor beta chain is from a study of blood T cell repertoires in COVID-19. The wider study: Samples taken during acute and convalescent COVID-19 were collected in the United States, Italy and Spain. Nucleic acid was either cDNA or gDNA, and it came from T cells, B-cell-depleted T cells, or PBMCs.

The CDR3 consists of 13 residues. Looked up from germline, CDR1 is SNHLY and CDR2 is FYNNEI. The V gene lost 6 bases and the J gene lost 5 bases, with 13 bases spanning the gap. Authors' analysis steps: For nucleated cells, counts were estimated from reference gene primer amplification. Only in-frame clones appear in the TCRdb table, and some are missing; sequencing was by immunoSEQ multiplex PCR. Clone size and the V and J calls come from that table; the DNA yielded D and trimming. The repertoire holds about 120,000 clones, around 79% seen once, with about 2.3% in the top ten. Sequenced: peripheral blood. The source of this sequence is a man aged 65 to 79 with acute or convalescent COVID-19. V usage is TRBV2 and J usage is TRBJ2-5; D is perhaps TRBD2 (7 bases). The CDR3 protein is CASRSGGGETQYF. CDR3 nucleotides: TGTGCCAGCAGGAGTGGGGGGGGCGAGACCCAGTACTTC.